The 32 T cell receptor beta chains given below trace back to one sample, sequenced in a study of T cells in Graves' hyperthyroidism and ophthalmopathy. It was RNA transcripts that yielded the amplified TCR beta CDR3 regions. First-round RT-PCR targeting the TCR CDR3 was performed with the HTBI primer set. MiXCR, run by TCRdb on the multiplex PCR reads, gives a single entry per CDR3 protein. This table has a few hundred thousand distinct CDR3 sequences, under 15% appearing once. The sequencing sample was made of blood. These receptors were collected from a woman in her 30s with Graves' hyperthyroidism.

The rearrangement joins TRBV11-1 to TRBJ2-3; the D is unclear. V was trimmed by 4 bases and J by 1 base, leaving 9 bases between them. CDR1 and CDR2 (germline): SGHAT, FQDESV (reference sequence). The CDR3 totals 14 residues. The CDR3 nucleotides read TGTGCCAGCAGCTCCCACTCTCGCACAGATACGCAGTATTTT. Translating gives CASSSHSRTDTQYF.

This sequence joins TRBV5-1 and TRBJ2-5; D gene unclear. Trimming removed 2 bases at V and 5 bases at J, with 10 bases between. The length of the CDR3 is 13 residues. Germline CDR1 reads SGHRS; CDR2 reads YFSETQ. The CDR3 DNA sequence: TGCGCCAGCAGCTTTAATTCACGGGAGACCCAGTACTTC. The encoded protein is CASSFNSRETQYF.

This clonotype was observed many times. The gene calls are TRBV12-3 or TRBV12-4 and TRBJ2-7; D is unresolved. The CDR3 sequence is 14 residues long. V was cut by 4 bases and J by 0 bases, with 10 bases left in between. The CDR3 here is CASSWRTLSYEQYF. The CDR3, as DNA: TGTGCCAGCAGTTGGCGGACCCTCTCCTACGAGCAGTACTTC.

V is TRBV4-1 and J is TRBJ2-5; D possibly corresponds to TRBD2 (5 bases). This CDR3 region has 16 residues. The V end lost 0 bases, the J end lost 1 base, and 12 bases lay between the germline ends. The germline gives CDR1 MGHRA, CDR2 YSYEKL. CDR3 sequence reads: CASSQDLPGGQETQYF. As DNA, the CDR3 is TGCGCCAGCAGCCAAGATCTCCCTGGAGGCCAAGAGACCCAGTACTTC.

This clonotype was seen a few times. This chain joins TRBV7-9 and TRBJ2-7; 7 bases fit TRBD2. The J segment lost 3 bases and the V segment lost 5 bases, leaving 7 bases of the junction unmatched. CDR3 length equals 14 residues. Germline CDR1 and CDR2: SEHNR and FQNEAQ (reference sequence). Here the CDR3 reads CASSPAGVYYEQYF. CDR3 in DNA: TGTGCCAGCAGCCCGGCGGGAGTGTACTACGAGCAGTACTTC. Looking up the rest from reference TRBV7-9 and TRBJ2-7 gives the full variable domain: DTGVSQNPRHKITKRGQNVTFRCDPISEHNRLYWYRQTLGQGPEFLTYFQNEAQLEKSRLLSDRFSAERPKGSFSTLEIQRTEQGDSAMYLCASSPAGVYYEQYFGPGTRLTVT.

This clonotype has a count of ten or more. The V gene is TRBV6-1, the J gene TRBJ1-2, with 9 bases lining up with TRBD1. Germline-derived CDR1 and CDR2 are MNHNS and SASEGT. With V trimmed by 2 bases and J by 4 bases, 8 bases remained unmatched. The length of the CDR3 is 16 residues. CDR3 nucleotides: TGTGCCAGCAGTGAACCTAACAGGGGGCGCCTCTATGGCTACACCTTC. This translates into CASSEPNRGRLYGYTF.

As DNA, the CDR3 is TGCGCCAGCAGGGGCGGGACAGGGGGTGATGGCTACACCTTC. Translating it yields CASRGGTGGDGYTF. This sequence joins TRBV5-1 and TRBJ1-2, with 11 nucleotides matching TRBD1. V was pared by 5 bases and J by 6 bases, with 6 bases of the junction left unmatched. The germline gives CDR1 SGHRS, CDR2 YFSETQ. The CDR3 runs 14 residues.

A note on this clonotype: Since a much larger clone is just one base distant, this may be a read error. This chain connects TRBV6-5 to TRBJ2-7, with D perhaps matching TRBD1 (7 bases). This CDR3 region has 14 residues. The germline V gene encodes CDR1 MNHEY and CDR2 SVGAGI. V dropped 4 bases and J dropped 6 bases, with 16 bases sitting between them. The CDR3 region has the DNA TGTGCCAGCAGTTTTAGCGGCAGGGGGAGCGAGCAGTACTTC. Amino acids: CASSFSGRGSEQYF.

The gene calls are TRBV11-2 and TRBJ2-6; TRBD2 aligns across 11 bases. The CDR3 consists of 23 residues. J was trimmed by 0 bases and V by 1 base; bases with no gene match: 17. Germline values: CDR1 SGHAT, CDR2 FQNNGV. Here the CDR3 reads CASSLAKSLTSGRALSGANVLTF. The CDR3 DNA reads as TGTGCCAGCAGCTTAGCGAAATCCCTAACTAGCGGGAGAGCCCTCTCTGGGGCCAACGTCCTGACTTTC.

In its sample, this clonotype was seen once. The CDR3 nucleotides are TGTGCCAGCAGCCCCTTTGCGGGGGGTTTGTATAGCCACAATGAGCAGTTCTTC. This sequence encodes CASSPFAGGLYSHNEQFF. This chain connects TRBV9 to TRBJ2-1; TRBD2 agrees at 8 bases. With V trimmed by 4 bases and J by 5 bases, 17 bases remained unmatched. The CDR3 sequence is 18 residues long. CDR1 is SGDLS, CDR2 YYNGEE, per germline.

A single count supports this clonotype. V is TRBV5-5 and J is TRBJ1-5; no reliable D call. Germline-derived CDR1 and CDR2 are SGHKS and YYEKEE (reference sequence). V was trimmed by 4 bases and J by 3 bases, leaving 14 bases between them. The CDR3 covers 15 residues. The CDR3 spells CASSPIGPNNQPQHF. The CDR3 DNA is TGTGCCAGCAGCCCAATCGGACCGAACAATCAGCCCCAGCATTTT.

The CDR3 sequence: CASSYPKDSGADTQYF. CDR3 DNA sequence: TGTGCCAGCAGTTACCCTAAGGACTCAGGCGCAGATACGCAGTATTTT. This sequence joins TRBV6-5 and TRBJ2-3; a weak D match, TRBD2 (5 bases). V gave up 2 bases and J gave up 4 bases, with 16 bases separating them. The CDR3 sequence is 16 residues long. Germline lookup yields CDR1 MNHEY and CDR2 SVGAGI.

This clonotype occurred many times. The rearrangement uses TRBV30 and TRBJ1-5; maybe TRBD1 (6 bases). Germline CDR1 GTSNPN, CDR2 SVGIG (reference sequence). The CDR3 runs to 16 residues. V gave up 5 bases and J gave up 6 bases, with 23 bases separating them. As DNA, the CDR3 is TGTGCCTGGTCAGAGGGTATAGGGGGAAGGGGTCAGCCCCAGCATTTT. As protein: CAWSEGIGGRGQPQHF.

The chain combines TRBV28 with TRBJ2-1, with 7 bases fitting TRBD2. The germline gives CDR1 MDHEN, CDR2 SYDVKM. The CDR3 runs 13 residues. Trimming took 2 bases from V and 9 from J; bases not matched to a gene: 4. CDR3 loop: CASSLAGAAEQFF. The CDR3 bases are TGTGCCAGCAGTTTAGCGGGAGCCGCTGAGCAGTTCTTC.

The V gene is TRBV28, the J gene TRBJ2-1; 7 bases line up with TRBD1. Germline loops: CDR1 MDHEN, CDR2 SYDVKM. V was clipped by 5 bases and J by 7 bases; unmatched bases: 8. The CDR3 loop spans 14 amino acids. CDR3 nucleotide sequence: TGTGCCAGCAGTCCCGACAGGGCCTGGAATGAGCAGTTCTTC. It specifies CASSPDRAWNEQFF.

This clonotype was seen a few times. This chain joins TRBV5-1 and TRBJ2-3; weak D call: TRBD2 (6 bases). The CDR3 is 14 amino acids. Germline values: CDR1 SGHRS, CDR2 YFSETQ. Between the trimmed V and J ends, which lost 0 bases and 5 bases, there was a span of 10 bases. CDR3 nucleotides: TGCGCCAGCAGCTTGGTTCCTAGCGTAGATACGCAGTATTTT. It specifies CASSLVPSVDTQYF. Together with reference TRBV5-1 and TRBJ2-3, the CDR3 gives the full variable domain: KAGVTQTPRYLIKTRGQQVTLSCSPISGHRSVSWYQQTPGQGLQFLFEYFSETQRNKGNFPGRFSGRQFSNSRSEMNVSTLELGDSALYLCASSLVPSVDTQYFGPGTRLTVL.

This clonotype was recorded many times. The rearrangement links TRBV5-8 to TRBJ2-7; D might be TRBD1 or TRBD2, each matching 5 bases. Germline V CDR1 and CDR2: SGHTS, YDEGEE. Between the trimmed V and J ends, which lost 2 bases and 2 bases, there was a span of 11 bases. The CDR3 is made up of 14 amino acids. CDR3 region: CASSFARGAYEQYF. The CDR3 nucleotides read TGTGCCAGCAGCTTCGCCAGAGGGGCCTACGAGCAGTACTTC.

The table lists this clonotype with a few counts. The rearrangement uses TRBV5-5 and TRBJ2-7, with 9 nucleotides matching TRBD1. In germline, CDR1 is SGHKS, CDR2 YYEKEE (reference sequence). CDR3 length equals 14 residues. V shed 5 bases, J shed 5 bases, and the junction held 8 bases outside the gene matches. The CDR3 coding sequence is TGTGCCAGCAGTCGCGGGACAGGGCACGACGAGCAGTACTTC. This encodes CASSRGTGHDEQYF.

At least ten counts were recorded for this clonotype. The CDR3 bases are TGTGCCAGCAGCTTACGAGGGGGAGACTACAATGAGCAGTTCTTC. This translates into CASSLRGGDYNEQFF. This chain uses TRBV7-2 with TRBJ2-1, with D maybe TRBD1 (6 bases). The CDR3 runs 15 residues. The germline V gene has CDR1 SGHTA and CDR2 FQGNSA. The V and J ends lost 2 bases and 3 bases respectively, with 11 bases between them.

This clonotype has ten or more counts. The chain links TRBV2 to TRBJ2-7, with TRBD2 as a possible D gene (5 bases). The CDR3 is 16 amino acids. V was clipped by 2 bases and J by 3 bases, with 17 bases between them. CDR1 SNHLY and CDR2 FYNNEI come from the germline V gene. CDR3 sequence (DNA): TGTGCCAGCAGTGAAACTAGGTCCAGCTTCCTCTACGAGCAGTACTTC. Encoded protein: CASSETRSSFLYEQYF.

The chain carries TRBV10-1 and TRBJ2-2; TRBD1 matches at 9 bases. This CDR3 region has 13 residues. Trimming at V came to 7 bases and at J to 6 bases, leaving 3 bases not matched to a gene. The germline CDR1 and CDR2 sequences are WNHNN and SYGVQD (reference sequence). CDR3 protein: CASKRTGAGELFF. CDR3 sequence (DNA): TGCGCCAGCAAAAGGACAGGGGCCGGGGAGCTGTTTTTT.

This clonotype was observed many times. The chain is built from TRBV2 and TRBJ2-2, with D perhaps TRBD1 (6 bases). Trimming removed 6 bases at V and 7 bases at J, with 9 bases between. The CDR3 contains 12 residues. Germline V lookup: CDR1 SNHLY, CDR2 FYNNEI. In DNA form, the CDR3 reads TGTGCCAGCAGGAAGACAGGCGGGGAGCTGTTTTTT. As protein: CASRKTGGELFF.

V gene TRBV6-2 or TRBV6-3 combines with J gene TRBJ2-7, with 8 nucleotides matching TRBD2. V dropped 5 bases and J dropped 0; count of bases not matched to a gene: 6. Germline CDR1 reads MNHEY; CDR2 reads SVGEGT. The CDR3 loop spans 15 amino acids. CDR3 nucleotide sequence: TGTGCCAGCAGTGCCGGGAGGGGTGACTCCTACGAGCAGTACTTC. Protein sequence: CASSAGRGDSYEQYF.

This clonotype was counted many times. The chain is built from TRBV28 and TRBJ1-2, with D hard to call. The CDR3 has 11 residues. Looked up from germline, CDR1 is MDHEN and CDR2 is SYDVKM. With 8 bases removed from V and 5 bases from J, the gap between germline ends came to 9 bases. CDR3 amino acids: CASHSGYGYTF. The DNA of the CDR3 is TGTGCCAGCCATTCGGGGTATGGCTACACCTTC.

There are a few counts of this clonotype. A much larger clone lies a single base off, so this may be a read error. The chain uses TRBV18 and TRBJ2-7; D may match TRBD1 or TRBD2 (5 bases each). Trimming pared 4 bases from V and 3 bases from J, leaving 16 bases between. This CDR3 is 15 amino acids long. In germline, CDR1 is KGHSH, CDR2 LQKENI. Here the CDR3 DNA reads TGTGCCAGCTCACAGGGGACCCAGGAGGTCTACGAGCAGTACTTC. It is translated as CASSQGTQEVYEQYF.

This clonotype came up many times. The V call is TRBV2, the J call TRBJ2-5; 7 positions match TRBD1. The CDR3 covers 12 residues. J was trimmed by 5 bases and V by 10 bases; bases with no gene match: 7. The germline CDR1 and CDR2 sequences are SNHLY and FYNNEI. CDR3 DNA: TGTGCCACCAGGACAGGCGGGGAGACCCAGTACTTC. Protein: CATRTGGETQYF.

The sample holds a few counts of this clonotype. This chain joins TRBV12-3 or TRBV12-4 and TRBJ2-7; 9 bases align to TRBD2. The CDR3 length is 15 residues. V trimming: 1 base; J trimming: 4 bases; junction bases outside the gene matches: 5. CDR3 sequence reads: CASSLGLAERYEQYF. The CDR3 nucleotides are TGTGCCAGCAGTTTAGGACTAGCGGAGCGATACGAGCAGTACTTC.

The sample holds many counts of this clonotype. This chain joins TRBV28 and TRBJ1-2, with TRBD1 matching 7 bases. The CDR3 runs to 14 residues. The germline gives CDR1 MDHEN, CDR2 SYDVKM. After removal of 3 bases from V and 4 bases from J, the junction contained 5 bases not matched to a gene. The CDR3 is CASSFLDRSYGYTF. The CDR3 coding sequence is TGTGCCAGCAGTTTTCTGGACAGGAGCTATGGCTACACCTTC.

The sample holds a few counts of this clonotype. The J gene is TRBJ1-1, the V gene TRBV9, with a weak D call TRBD1 (5 bases). Per germline, CDR1 SGDLS and CDR2 YYNGEE. The CDR3 contains 17 residues. V was cut by 3 bases and J by 3 bases, with 21 bases left in between. CDR3 DNA: TGTGCCAGCAGCGCCGGAGCGGGACTCCTGGGGCACACTGAAGCTTTCTTT. This translates into CASSAGAGLLGHTEAFF.

This clonotype was detected many times. The chain couples TRBV7-3 to TRBJ1-1; D gene ambiguous. Germline V gives CDR1 SGHTA, CDR2 FQGTGA. There are 13 residues in the CDR3. V gave up 4 bases and J gave up 1 base, with 7 bases separating them. CDR3 sequence (DNA): TGTGCCAGCAGCTCCCTATGGAACACTGAAGCTTTCTTT. This sequence encodes CASSSLWNTEAFF.

The chain is built from TRBV5-5 and TRBJ2-3; D perhaps matches TRBD1 (5 bases). CDR3 length equals 14 residues. V lost 2 bases to trimming and J lost 4 bases, with 11 bases between them. Germline V gene data show CDR1 as SGHKS and CDR2 as YYEKEE (reference sequence). CDR3 protein: CASSLAGSADTQYF. The CDR3 coding sequence is TGTGCCAGCAGCTTAGCAGGGTCGGCAGATACGCAGTATTTT.

This clonotype was detected ten times or more. The chain recombines TRBV3-1 with TRBJ1-5; D is ambiguous. From germline, CDR1 is LGHDT and CDR2 YNNKEL (reference sequence). The V and J ends lost 1 base and 7 bases respectively, with 17 bases between them. CDR3 length equals 16 residues. This CDR3 is CASSQGGSSARQPQHF. The CDR3 DNA is TGTGCCAGCAGCCAAGGAGGTTCGTCTGCAAGACAGCCCCAGCATTTT. The entire variable domain, with the rest obtained from reference TRBV3-1 and TRBJ1-5, is as follows: DTAVSQTPKYLVTQMGNDKSIKCEQNLGHDTMYWYKQDSKKFLKIMFSYNNKELIINETVPNRFSPKSPDKAHLNLHINSLELGDSAVYFCASSQGGSSARQPQHFGDGTRLSIL.